This T cell receptor beta chain was observed in a study of human T cells and chemical hapten exposure. Specified time point: healthy volunteer bleed at 6 weeks. Before extraction, the whole blood was not fractionated, and total RNA was taken from it. MiXCR was run by TCRdb on the RACE reads, yielding one entry per CDR3 protein. Among 65,000 to 80,000 distinct CDR3 sequences listed, about 8.6% were seen once. Sequenced material: whole blood. The receptors here all came from a male donor in good health. Some clones in this sample may be carry-over from other donors' samples.

This clonotype was counted between two and nine times. This chain connects TRBV12-3 or TRBV12-4 to TRBJ1-5; D gene unclear. The CDR3 totals 14 residues. The V gene lost 7 bases and the J gene lost 3 bases, with 13 bases spanning the gap. As DNA, the CDR3 is TGTGCCAGCACCACCTTCGGAATCAATCAGCCCCAGCATTTT. Amino acid sequence: CASTTFGINQPQHF.